This T cell receptor (beta chain) was found in a study of T cells in Graves' hyperthyroidism and ophthalmopathy. Study details: Before any treatment, at initial diagnosis, peripheral blood was collected. Points from the study as a whole: The authors' 13 V-J model separated ophthalmopathy from stable hyperthyroidism.

The CDR3 regions of TCR beta were amplified from RNA transcripts. TCR CDR3 underwent first-round RT-PCR with the HTBI primer set. TCRdb analysed the multiplex PCR reads with MiXCR anew, one entry per CDR3 protein. The profile shows more than 500,000 distinct CDR3 sequences, 15% to 20% of them singletons. Active moderate-to-severe ophthalmopathy, Clinical Activity Score at least 3, NOSPECS at least 4, under 3 months' duration. About 10 ml of fresh peripheral blood supplied the PBMCs. Germline CDR1 and CDR2: WNHNN and SYGVQD (reference sequence). Germline trimming cut 4 bases from V and 8 bases from J; bases unmatched to any gene: 9. This CDR3 has 15 residues. The table lists this clonotype with a few counts. Its antigen remains unidentified.

V and J are TRBV10-1 and TRBJ2-1; 9 bases are a match to TRBD2. The specimen was blood. This TCR was sampled from a woman in her twenties or thirties with Graves' ophthalmopathy. The CDR3 nucleotides are TGCGCCAGCAGTGCTCTAGCGGGGTATTTGGATGAGCAGTTCTTC. Protein sequence: CASSALAGYLDEQFF.